The 9 T cell receptor beta chains listed next were all sequenced from one sample in a study of T cell changes during pregnancy in multiple sclerosis (dated by TCRdb to about 2019). The library was obtained by the immunoSEQ multiplex PCR assay. Entries here come from immuneACCESS through TCRdb and include only in-frame sequences with V and J called. Some clones fail to appear in such tables; in the studies checked, an unresolved V gene covers under half of the shortfall, and the cause of the remainder is unknown. Here the sample has more than 40,000 clones; 85% to 95% occur a single time. Around 6.3% of the sample belongs to the ten largest clones. The material sequenced was CD8+ T cells from peripheral blood mononuclear cells, taken in the third trimester of pregnancy. These receptors originate from a female donor with multiple sclerosis, enrolled in a pregnancy study.

DNA for the CDR3: TGTGCCAGCTCCCCGACAGAGAAGAACACTGAAGCTTTCTTT. Translated, it gives CASSPTEKNTEAFF. The chain carries TRBV5-4 and TRBJ1-1; the D gene is possibly TRBD1 (5 bases). The CDR3 is 14 amino acids. Trimming removed 7 bases from V and 1 base from J, with 14 bases in between. Germline loops: CDR1 SGHNT, CDR2 YYREEE (reference sequence).

V is TRBV7-2 and J is TRBJ2-1; 7 bases fit TRBD2. The V gene end was trimmed by 5 bases and the J gene end by 7 bases; junction bases not matched to a gene: 14. The CDR3 loop spans 16 amino acids. Germline V gene sequence: CDR1 SGHTA, CDR2 FQGNSA. The CDR3 bases are TGTGCCAGCAGCCTCTTAACGGGGGGAATAGGGAATGAGCAGTTCTTC. Translated: CASSLLTGGIGNEQFF.

This chain uses TRBV7-8 with TRBJ1-6; D is perhaps TRBD1 (5 bases). Trimming stripped 1 base from V and 6 bases from J, with 16 bases between. CDR3 size: 17 residues. CDR1 is SGHVS, CDR2 FQNEAQ, per germline. The CDR3 here is CASSLGGGAPSNSPLHF. The DNA of the CDR3 is TGTGCCAGCAGCTTAGGTGGTGGGGCCCCTTCTAATTCACCCCTCCACTTT.

The chain is built from TRBV4-1 and TRBJ2-5, with 10 bases identical to TRBD2. This CDR3 has 15 amino acids. V lost 2 bases and J lost 2; bases outside the gene matches: 2. CDR1 is MGHRA and CDR2 is YSYEKL in the germline V gene. CDR3 DNA sequence: TGCGCCAGCAGCCAACTAGCGGGGGATCAAGAGACCCAGTACTTC. Amino acids: CASSQLAGDQETQYF.

This clone has only one observation. The gene calls are TRBV2 and TRBJ2-1, with 11 bases identical to TRBD2. The CDR3 is 13 residues long. V was clipped by 6 bases and J by 5 bases; unmatched bases: 0. The germline V gene has CDR1 SNHLY and CDR2 FYNNEI. The DNA of the CDR3 is TGTGCCAGCAGACTAGCGGGAGACAATGAGCAGTTCTTC. Translation: CASRLAGDNEQFF. Full variable domain (outside the CDR3, taken from reference TRBV2 and TRBJ2-1): EPEVTQTPSHQVTQMGQEVILRCVPISNHLYFYWYRQILGQKVEFLVSFYNNEISEKSEIFDDQFSVERPDGSNFTLKIRSTKLEDSAMYFCASRLAGDNEQFFGPGTRLTVL.

This clone appeared a few times. The CDR3 protein is CASSLREGPYEQYF. Here the CDR3 DNA reads TGTGCCAGCAGTTTGCGGGAGGGCCCCTACGAGCAGTACTTC. The J gene is TRBJ2-7, the V gene TRBV27; 9 nucleotides match TRBD2. The CDR3 contains 14 residues. With V trimmed by 3 bases and J by 2 bases, 2 bases remained unmatched. Germline assignment: CDR1 MNHEY and CDR2 SMNVEV (reference sequence).

This clone was observed many times. This rearrangement joins TRBV15 to TRBJ2-2; D perhaps matches TRBD1 (5 bases). Looked up from germline, CDR1 is LNHNV and CDR2 is YYDKDF (reference sequence). The ends were cut back, 0 bases at V and 7 bases at J, with 12 bases in the middle. The CDR3 totals 15 residues. The CDR3 DNA sequence: TGTGCCACCAGCAGAGACAGGGAAGTCGGCGGGGAGCTGTTTTTT. Encoded protein: CATSRDREVGGELFF.

This clone was detected only a few times. The genes are TRBV19 and TRBJ1-5, with 7 bases that match TRBD1. The CDR3 is made up of 15 amino acids. CDR1 and CDR2 from the germline V gene are LNHDA and SQIVND (reference sequence). V gave up 4 bases and J gave up 5 bases; unmatched junction bases: 8. The CDR3 loop is CASSTGQSSYQPQHF. Written as DNA, the CDR3 is TGTGCCAGTAGTACGGGACAGAGCTCCTATCAGCCCCAGCATTTT.

V is TRBV21-1 and J is TRBJ2-5; the table's D call, TRBD1, has no DNA check behind it. TRBV21-1 is termed a pseudogene. This CDR3 comprises 15 residues. For the CDR3, the DNA is TGTGCCAGCAGCAAGAACAGGGGGCTCCGGGAGACCCAGTACTTC. Translated, it gives CASSKNRGLRETQYF.